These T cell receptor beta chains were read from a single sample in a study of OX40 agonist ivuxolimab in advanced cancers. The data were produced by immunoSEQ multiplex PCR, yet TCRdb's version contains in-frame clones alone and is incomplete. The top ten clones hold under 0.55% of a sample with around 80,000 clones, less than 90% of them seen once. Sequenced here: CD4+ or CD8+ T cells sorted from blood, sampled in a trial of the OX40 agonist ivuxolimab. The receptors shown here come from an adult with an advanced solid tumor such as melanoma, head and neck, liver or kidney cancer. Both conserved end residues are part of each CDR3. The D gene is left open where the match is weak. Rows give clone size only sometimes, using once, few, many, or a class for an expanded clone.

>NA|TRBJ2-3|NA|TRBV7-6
CASRPLTGISLTDTQYF
TGTGCCAGCAGGCCCCTTACAGGGATCTCCCTCACAGATACGCAGTATTTT
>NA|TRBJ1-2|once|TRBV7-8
CASSPNGRNSGYTF
TGTGCCAGCAGCCCCAACGGGCGTAATTCTGGCTACACCTTC
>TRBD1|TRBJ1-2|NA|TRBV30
CAWTPDREGYGYTF
TGTGCCTGGACCCCCGACAGGGAGGGCTATGGCTACACCTTC
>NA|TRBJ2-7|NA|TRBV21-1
CASSKQGPLNEQYF
TGTGCCAGCAGCAAACAGGGCCCCTTGAACGAGCAGTACTTC
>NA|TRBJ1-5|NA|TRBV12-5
CASGLVDQPQHF
TGTGCTAGTGGTTTGGTAGATCAGCCCCAGCATTTT
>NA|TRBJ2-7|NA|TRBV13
CASSLGGDSYEQYF
TGTGCCAGCAGCTTAGGGGGCGACTCCTACGAGCAGTACTTC
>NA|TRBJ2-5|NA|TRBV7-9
CASSLATGTETQYF
TGTGCCAGCAGCCTAGCCACAGGGACCGAGACCCAGTACTTC
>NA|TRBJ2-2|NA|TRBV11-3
CASSSAGSLDTGELFF
TGTGCCAGCAGCTCAGCAGGGAGTTTAGACACCGGGGAGCTGTTTTTT
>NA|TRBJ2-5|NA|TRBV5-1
CASSLEIGQTQYF
TGCGCCAGCAGCTTGGAAATTGGTCAAACCCAGTACTTC
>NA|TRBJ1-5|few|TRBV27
CATGFGGNQPQHF
TGTGCCACCGGATTTGGGGGCAATCAGCCCCAGCATTTT
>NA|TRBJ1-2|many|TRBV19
CASSASGTEANYGYTF
TGTGCCAGTAGTGCCTCCGGGACCGAGGCTAACTATGGCTACACCTTC
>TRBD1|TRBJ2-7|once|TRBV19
CASSILGGQGYEQYF
TGTGCCAGTAGTATATTGGGGGGACAGGGCTACGAGCAGTACTTC
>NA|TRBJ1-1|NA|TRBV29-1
CSVATVTEAFF
TGCAGCGTTGCGACAGTAACTGAAGCTTTCTTT